The sequence of this T cell receptor (beta chain) was determined in a study of T cells in pancreatic ductal adenocarcinoma. This clone was recorded only once. Its antigen is currently unknown. The selected patients with pancreatic ductal adenocarcinoma had surgery but no neoadjuvant therapy. The CDR3 has 15 amino acids. Germline CDR1 is SGHKS and CDR2 is YYEKEE (reference sequence). With 4 bases removed from V and 1 base from J, the gap between germline ends came to 14 bases. Sequenced by immunoSEQ multiplex PCR; TCRdb stores in-frame clones only, minus some. The data contain tens of thousands of clones, around 94% of them singletons. Study results and caveats: Blood had more productive templates and roughly 8-fold more unique clonotypes than tumor. Results skew toward the minority of patients with early-stage disease. Comparisons of tumor and blood clonality may show falsely lower tumor diversity. Mean clonality was approximately 0.1 in tumors and roughly 0.072 in blood, not significantly different.

Material for sequencing was PBMCs. The rearrangement links TRBV5-5 to TRBJ1-1; no firm D call. The source of this sequence is a human donor with pancreatic ductal adenocarcinoma. For the CDR3, the DNA is TGTGCCAGCAGCCTCACCCCCCGCTCGAACACTGAAGCTTTCTTT. It is translated as CASSLTPRSNTEAFF.